Following are 25 T cell receptor beta chains from one sample sequenced in a study of neoadjuvant nivolumab and ipilimumab in lung cancer. Using immunoSEQ multiplex PCR, the repertoire was profiled, and TCRdb retains in-frame clones only, with some absent. The sample yields thousands of clones, 77% seen once. Sequenced material: tumor tissue, taken after neoadjuvant nivolumab, alone or with ipilimumab, at or shortly before surgery. The receptors were sampled from an adult with non-small cell lung cancer.

This clone has more than one count but fewer than ten. The chain is built from TRBV10-3 and TRBJ2-1, with 9 bases identical to TRBD2. Germline V gene data show CDR1 as ENHRY and CDR2 as SYGVKD. The CDR3 consists of 11 residues. The J segment lost 10 bases and the V segment lost 6 bases, leaving 1 base of the junction unmatched. As DNA, the CDR3 is TGTGCCATCAGGCTAGCGGGAGAGCAGTTCTTC. The encoded protein is CAIRLAGEQFF.

This clone is classed as medium-sized. This chain connects TRBV16 to TRBJ1-5; unclear D gene. CDR1 is KGHSY, CDR2 FQNENV, per germline. This CDR3 is 13 amino acids long. Trimming pared 2 bases from V and 6 bases from J, leaving 8 bases between. The CDR3 coding sequence is TGTGCCAGCAGCCAAGATCTCAGTCAGCCCCAGCATTTT. It codes for CASSQDLSQPQHF.

The rearrangement uses TRBV2 and TRBJ2-3; 9 nucleotides align to TRBD2. The CDR3 runs 15 residues. Unmatched junction bases numbered 12, after V lost 6 bases and J lost 8 bases. Germline CDR1 SNHLY, CDR2 FYNNEI. CDR3 sequence reads: CASRSGTSNVGTQYF. The CDR3 DNA reads as TGTGCCAGCAGATCCGGGACTAGCAATGTCGGTACGCAGTATTTT.

This chain links TRBV5-1 with TRBJ2-6, with D unclear. The CDR3 sequence is 16 residues long. In germline, CDR1 is SGHRS, CDR2 YFSETQ. V was cut by 0 bases and J by 0 bases, with 7 bases left in between. CDR3: CASSLGGVSGANVLTF. In DNA form, the CDR3 reads TGCGCCAGCAGCTTGGGTGGAGTCTCTGGGGCCAACGTCCTGACTTTC.

Only one count was recorded for this clone. V and J are TRBV29-1 and TRBJ2-7; 7 bases match TRBD2. The CDR3 loop spans 13 amino acids. With 5 bases clipped from V and 5 bases from J, the junction kept 9 bases outside the gene matches. Germline CDR1 reads SQVTM; CDR2 reads ANQGSEA. The CDR3 DNA is TGCAGCGTTAAGTCTAGCGGTTGGGACGAGCAGTACTTC. Its translation is CSVKSSGWDEQYF.

The chain links TRBV7-8 to TRBJ1-5; D uncertain. The germline V and J ends were trimmed by 1 base and 5 bases, with 9 bases remaining between them. In germline, CDR1 is SGHVS, CDR2 FQNEAQ. The CDR3 runs 14 residues. CDR3 sequence reads: CASSLGQPYQPQHF. CDR3 bases: TGTGCCAGCAGCTTAGGGCAGCCATATCAGCCCCAGCATTTT.

This chain links TRBV6-5 with TRBJ2-6; unclear D gene. The CDR3 consists of 14 residues. V was pared by 7 bases and J by 0 bases, with 7 bases between. CDR1 is MNHEY and CDR2 is SVGAGI in the germline V gene. CDR3 DNA: TGTGCCAGCATAAGCCCCTCTGGGGCCAACGTCCTGACTTTC. Its protein is CASISPSGANVLTF.

The V gene is TRBV11-3, the J gene TRBJ1-1; 11 nucleotides align to TRBD1. The junction had 11 bases not matched to a gene; V was cut back by 5 bases and J by 9 bases. The CDR3 runs to 15 residues. Germline V lookup: CDR1 SGHNT, CDR2 YENEEA. The CDR3 coding sequence is TGTGCCAGCAGCGCCGGGACAGGGGGTATGAGCCAAGCTTTCTTT. This gives the protein CASSAGTGGMSQAFF.

V usage is TRBV10-3 and J usage is TRBJ2-7; D call uncertain. From germline, CDR1 is ENHRY and CDR2 SYGVKD. The CDR3 spans 14 residues. V was clipped by 6 bases and J by 1 base, with 13 bases between them. CDR3 loop: CAISPELRSYEQYF. In nucleotides, the CDR3 is TGTGCCATCAGCCCCGAGCTTAGATCCTACGAGCAGTACTTC.

The chain recombines TRBV5-1 with TRBJ2-1; D not resolved. Per germline, CDR1 SGHRS and CDR2 YFSETQ. Trimming stripped 4 bases from V and 0 bases from J, with 14 bases between. The CDR3 extends over 16 amino acids. The CDR3 loop is CASSIQPVRSYNEQFF. Here the CDR3 DNA reads TGCGCCAGCAGCATTCAACCGGTTCGCTCCTACAATGAGCAGTTCTTC.

This clone was recorded only once. This chain links TRBV7-8 with TRBJ2-7; 7 nucleotides match TRBD2. Trimming cost V 5 bases and J 9 bases; bases outside gene matches: 7. CDR1 and CDR2 from the germline V gene are SGHVS and FQNEAQ. CDR3 size: 12 residues. The chain's CDR3 is CASSPWDYPQYF. CDR3 sequence (DNA): TGTGCCAGCAGCCCTTGGGACTATCCGCAGTACTTC. Based on the CDR3 plus reference TRBV7-8 and TRBJ2-7, the full variable domain is GAGVSQSPRYKVAKRGQDVALRCDPISGHVSLFWYQQALGQGPEFLTYFQNEAQLDKSGLPSDRFFAERPEGSVSTLKIQRTQQEDSAVYLCASSPWDYPQYFGPGTRLTVT.

The gene calls are TRBV6-5 and TRBJ2-1; no reliable D call. Trimming pared 7 bases from V and 6 bases from J, leaving 16 bases between. The CDR3 length is 14 residues. From germline, CDR1 is MNHEY and CDR2 SVGAGI. The CDR3 region has the DNA TGTGCCAGCAATCCCACCACACGATTCAATGAGCAGTTCTTC. As protein: CASNPTTRFNEQFF.

This rearrangement joins TRBV5-4 to TRBJ1-1; 10 nucleotides line up with TRBD1. V gave up 9 bases and J gave up 4 bases; unmatched junction bases: 3. The CDR3 loop spans 12 amino acids. Germline assignment: CDR1 SGHNT and CDR2 YYREEE (reference sequence). The CDR3 reads CAMDRGGTEAFF. The CDR3 DNA reads TGTGCCATGGACAGGGGGGGCACTGAAGCTTTCTTT.

This chain links TRBV5-6 with TRBJ2-2; D gene unclear. Germline loops: CDR1 SGHDT, CDR2 YYEEEE. Trimming left V 4 bases short and J 6 bases short, with 7 bases between. The CDR3 has 12 amino acids. The CDR3 bases are TGTGCCAGCAGCCCGTCCTCCGGGGAGCTGTTTTTT. It translates to CASSPSSGELFF.

The rearrangement links TRBV4-1 to TRBJ2-1; perhaps TRBD2 as D (6 bases). Germline CDR1 and CDR2: MGHRA and YSYEKL. Between the trimmed V and J ends, which lost 0 bases and 3 bases, there was a span of 12 bases. The CDR3 covers 16 residues. The CDR3 loop reads CASSQDFSGYYNEQFF. The CDR3 nucleotides read TGCGCCAGCAGCCAAGATTTTAGCGGCTACTACAATGAGCAGTTCTTC.

The gene calls are TRBV7-2 and TRBJ1-2, with 8 bases identical to TRBD1. CDR3 size: 15 residues. V shed 2 bases, J shed 5 bases, and the junction held 7 bases outside the gene matches. Looked up from germline, CDR1 is SGHTA and CDR2 is FQGNSA. Written as DNA, the CDR3 is TGTGCCAGCAGCTTAAGTAGGACAGGGTCGTATGGCTACACCTTC. Encoded protein: CASSLSRTGSYGYTF.

This chain connects TRBV29-1 to TRBJ1-2; D is ambiguous. Germline-derived CDR1 and CDR2 are SQVTM and ANQGSEA. The CDR3 totals 11 residues. Trimming stripped 8 bases from V and 4 bases from J, with 11 bases between. The CDR3 region is CSSGEGYGYTF. Here the CDR3 DNA reads TGCAGCTCCGGAGAAGGCTATGGCTACACCTTC.

A few counts support this clone. The gene calls are TRBV5-1 and TRBJ2-7; D is perhaps TRBD2 (6 bases). The CDR3 runs 14 residues. Trimming removed 5 bases at V and 4 bases at J, with 16 bases between. Germline values: CDR1 SGHRS, CDR2 YFSETQ. The DNA for the CDR3 is TGCGCCAGCAGTAATCCCGGGAGCTTGTACGAGCAGTACTTC. Its translation is CASSNPGSLYEQYF.

The chain has TRBV9 and TRBJ2-2; 8 bases line up with TRBD1. Looked up from germline, CDR1 is SGDLS and CDR2 is YYNGEE. The V and J ends lost 4 bases and 6 bases, in that order; junction bases with no gene match: 8. The CDR3 is made up of 15 amino acids. The CDR3: CASSIAGGQAGELFF. The CDR3 DNA is TGTGCCAGCAGCATCGCAGGGGGACAGGCCGGGGAGCTGTTTTTT.

The chain has TRBV10-3 and TRBJ2-4; possible D gene TRBD2, 5 bases. Germline CDR1 and CDR2: ENHRY and SYGVKD. Trimming pared 6 bases from V and 0 bases from J, leaving 6 bases between. The CDR3 covers 13 residues. In DNA form, the CDR3 reads TGTGCCATCAGCGGGGAAGCCAAAAACATTCAGTACTTC. Encoded protein: CAISGEAKNIQYF.

The DNA for the CDR3 is TGTGCCAGCAGTGCCGCGGGAAGTTACGAGCAGTACTTC. Translation gives CASSAAGSYEQYF. The rearrangement uses TRBV2 and TRBJ2-7; tentative D call: TRBD2 (6 bases). The CDR3 loop spans 13 amino acids. CDR1 is SNHLY, CDR2 FYNNEI, per germline. Trimming took 4 bases from V and 4 from J, leaving 11 bases between them.

This chain joins TRBV5-1 and TRBJ2-7, with D maybe TRBD2 (5 bases). Trimming stripped 1 base from V and 1 base from J, with 15 bases between. The CDR3 is made up of 16 amino acids. CDR1 is SGHRS, CDR2 YFSETQ, per germline. CDR3 DNA: TGCGCCAGCAGCTTGAATGGCGGGCATCCATCCTACGAGCAGTACTTC. Its translation is CASSLNGGHPSYEQYF.

The chain links TRBV25-1 to TRBJ1-4, with D tentatively TRBD1 (5 bases). Between the trimmed V and J ends, which lost 4 bases and 3 bases, there was a span of 15 bases. CDR1 MGHDK and CDR2 SYGVNS come from the germline V gene. This CDR3 comprises 16 residues. The CDR3 DNA reads TGTGCCAGCAGTGGAGGGGTAGGGGCGCCTAATGAAAAACTGTTTTTT. Amino acids: CASSGGVGAPNEKLFF.

There are a few counts of this clone. J is TRBJ2-2 and V is TRBV11-3; 14 bases line up with TRBD2. The V gene's germline CDR1 is SGHNT and CDR2 YENEEA. V trimming: 5 bases; J trimming: 5 bases; junction bases outside the gene matches: 13. The CDR3 consists of 19 residues. CDR3: CASSRSGLAGGLGTGELFF. The CDR3 DNA follows: TGTGCCAGCAGCCGAAGTGGACTAGCGGGAGGCCTCGGGACCGGGGAGCTGTTTTTT.

The V gene is TRBV27, the J gene TRBJ2-3, with TRBD2 identical over 7 bases. V was clipped by 2 bases and J by 1 base; unmatched bases: 3. This CDR3 is 15 amino acids long. The germline V gene encodes CDR1 MNHEY and CDR2 SMNVEV (reference sequence). CDR3 amino acids: CASSLLAAGTDTQYF. The CDR3 DNA follows: TGTGCCAGCAGTTTACTAGCGGCTGGCACAGATACGCAGTATTTT.